The clone carrying this TCR beta chain was counted a single time. This sample was included in a study of T cell changes during pregnancy in multiple sclerosis. The CDR3 contains 14 residues. The germline V and J ends were trimmed by 7 bases and 0 bases, with 12 bases remaining between them. CDR1 SNHLY and CDR2 FYNNEI come from the germline V gene. Assay: immunoSEQ multiplex PCR; the TCRdb copy retains only in-frame clones and omits some. The table has 91,000 or so clones, almost 95% seen once. This material consisted of peripheral blood, taken after pregnancy. This clonotype was sampled from a female donor with multiple sclerosis, enrolled in a pregnancy study. J is TRBJ1-1 and V is TRBV2; D not certain. This chain's CDR3 is CASIRSLMNTEAFF. The CDR3 bases are TGTGCCAGCATTCGGAGCCTCATGAACACTGAAGCTTTCTTT. Drawing the rest from reference TRBV2 and TRBJ1-1, the complete variable domain is EPEVTQTPSHQVTQMGQEVILRCVPISNHLYFYWYRQILGQKVEFLVSFYNNEISEKSEIFDDQFSVERPDGSNFTLKIRSTKLEDSAMYFCASIRSLMNTEAFFGQGTRLTVV.